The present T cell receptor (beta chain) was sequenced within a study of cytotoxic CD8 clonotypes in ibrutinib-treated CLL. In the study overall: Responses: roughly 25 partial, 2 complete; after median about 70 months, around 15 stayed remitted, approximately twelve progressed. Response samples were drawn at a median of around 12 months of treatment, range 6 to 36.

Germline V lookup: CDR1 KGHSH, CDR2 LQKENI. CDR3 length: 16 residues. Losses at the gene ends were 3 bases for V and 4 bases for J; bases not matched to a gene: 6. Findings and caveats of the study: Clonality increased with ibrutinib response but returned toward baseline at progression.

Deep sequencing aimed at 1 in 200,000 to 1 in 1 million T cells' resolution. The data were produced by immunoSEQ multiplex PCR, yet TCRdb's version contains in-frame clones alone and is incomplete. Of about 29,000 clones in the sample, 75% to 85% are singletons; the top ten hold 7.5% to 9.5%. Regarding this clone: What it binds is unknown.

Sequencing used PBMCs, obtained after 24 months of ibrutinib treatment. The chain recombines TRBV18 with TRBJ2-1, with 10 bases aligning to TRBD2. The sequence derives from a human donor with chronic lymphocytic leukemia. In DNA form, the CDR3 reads TGTGCCAGCTCACCTTCTCAGCGGGGGGGATACAATGAGCAGTTCTTC. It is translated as CASSPSQRGGYNEQFF. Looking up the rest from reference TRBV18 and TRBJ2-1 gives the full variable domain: NAGVMQNPRHLVRRRGQEARLRCSPMKGHSHVYWYRQLPEEGLKFMVYLQKENIIDESGMPKERFSAEFPKEGPSILRIQQVVRGDSAAYFCASSPSQRGGYNEQFFGPGTRLTVL.